This TCR beta chain was sequenced for a study of beta chain features in type 1 diabetes (dated by TCRdb to 2016 to 2019). For the wider study: Mean age, gender distribution, total cell number and subset yield were not different between patients and healthy donors. Regulatory and stem cell-like memory subsets were isolated from only 8 patients and about eight healthy donors, whereas naive and central memory subsets came from all 30 or so donors. The study compared TCRB repertoires of sorted circulating CD4+ T cell subsets between recently diagnosed type 1 diabetes patients and matched healthy donors. A total of about 99,000,000 sorted cells were examined across all samples, and RNA yield correlated strongly with the number of cells per subset.

Reading from cysteine to phenylalanine, the CDR3 counts 16 amino acids. Only CDR3 DNA remains: 48 bases, in frame from the first base. V lost 4 bases and J lost 4 bases; the stretch between them is 19 bases long. CDR1 LGHNA and CDR2 YSLEER are derived from the germline V gene. Broad study findings and their caveats: A moderate but significant shortening of TCRB CDR3 length was observed in type 1 diabetes patients in all four CD4+ subsets. PCR might favor shorter templates, but patient and control samples were amplified and corrected together, so any skew would affect both groups equally. At VDJ recombination sites, type 1 diabetes patients had fewer insertions and more deleted nucleotides, which implies abnormalities in thymic rearrangement. Sequencing cDNA rather than genomic DNA could over-represent highly expressing activated cells, although activation and CD3 levels did not differ between groups. Naive, central memory and regulatory TCRB repertoires appeared to be more similar among patients than among healthy donors. HLA sub-analyses involved small numbers of individuals, so any influence of HLA type on TCRB rearrangement remained unresolved.

Each donor gave one peripheral blood draw, averaging approximately 120 mL, which was collected into heparinised tubes. A BD FACSAria II was used to sort naive, central memory, regulatory and stem cell-like memory CD4+ T cells with a panel that included CD45RO, CCR7, CD25, CD127, CD95 and CD27. All sorted populations exceeded 95% purity. Right away, PBMCs were isolated by Lymphoprep density gradient centrifugation and were stained directly, with no culture step. So that batch effects would be minimized, each experiment stained and sorted samples in pairs, pairing one healthy donor with one patient. The entire isolated RNA was reverse transcribed using the High Capacity cDNA Reverse Transcription Kit, and thus expressed TCRB transcripts were sequenced. Deep immunoSEQ sequencing was applied to naive, central memory and regulatory T cell samples, giving an average of around 3.8 million total reads per sample. Sorted cells were lysed in RLT buffer, and RNA was extracted using DNase-treated RNeasy Micro or Mini kits according to cell number. Each cell subset was processed on its own to prevent cross-contamination, while patient and healthy donor samples were processed together. Using the immunoSEQ multiplex PCR, TCRB sequences were amplified from cDNA into 87-bp fragments spanning the CDR3 region. Sequencing of the amplicons was done on the Illumina HiSeq platform. The paper's processing steps were these. Synthetic template baselines were used to correct PCR bias computationally, reads within Hamming distance 2 were collapsed together, and singletons that could not be merged were discarded. Reads were aligned against IMGT to assign V, D and J genes, CDR3 length and insertions or deletions at six rearrangement sites. Clonotype counts were normalized to sorted cell number within each subset before computing true diversity and Gini coefficients with the tcR R package. Repertoire sharing was quantified using the overlap coefficient calculated on TCRB nucleotide sequences. Out-of-frame TCRB sequences from naive cells were analyzed as a proxy for the pre-selection repertoire. TCRdb mirrors the immuneACCESS table, restricted to in-frame sequences. Some clones are absent from its copies; in checked studies, under half trace to an unresolved V gene, and the reason for the others is unknown. D and trimming were read from the DNA, whereas the V and J calls and clone size are those reported in that table. The sample contains under 800,000 clones, around 15% of them found a single time. Under 0.095% of the sample comes from the top ten.

This clone was seen more than once but under ten times. The antigen this receptor binds is unknown. No base quality information exists; no much larger clone differs at one position. Sequenced: naive CD4+ T cells from blood. What this sample's cell subset or site label stands for: true naive CD4+ T cells. This TCR derives from a young man in good health. This chain is built from TRBV4-3 and TRBJ1-2; the best D guess is TRBD1, with 6 bases matching. This receptor has the CDR3 CASSRTGHNRAYGYTF. In nucleotides, the sequence is TGCGCCAGCAGCCGGACGGGACACAACAGAGCCTATGGCTACACCTTC.